The clone carrying this TCR beta chain was seen a handful of times. The antigen remains undetermined. The CDR3 sequence is 14 residues long. V shed 3 bases and J shed 8 bases, with 16 bases lying between them. CDR1 is MNHNS and CDR2 is SASEGT in the germline V gene. The data are from a study of T cells in tumors after PD-1 blockade. At the level of the study: No patient had prior checkpoint blockade, systemic immunosuppression, or radiotherapy within 4 weeks. Some patients also took daily vismodegib 150 mg during anti-PD-1 treatment.

The protocol was immunoSEQ multiplex PCR, while the TCRdb copy is restricted to in-frame clones and leaves out a portion. The sample includes 45,000 to 60,000 clones, around four fifths seen only once; the top ten take about 9.3%. The study's findings and limits: Some novel exhausted tumor clones appeared in pre-treatment blood, suggesting peripheral recruitment.

The sequencing used PBMCs, collected before anti-PD-1 therapy. The rearrangement uses TRBV6-1 and TRBJ2-5; a weak D match, TRBD1 (5 bases). The sequence was obtained from a human donor with advanced basal cell or squamous cell carcinoma (not recorded which). The CDR3 DNA reads as TGTGCCAGCAGTGACGCGACAGCAGGTCTAACCCAGTACTTC. It is translated as CASSDATAGLTQYF.